This TCR beta chain was observed in a study of response to subunit inactivated influenza vaccine. Study-wide points: Authors suggested seasonal influenza vaccinations each recruit few new T cells.

J lost 3 bases, V lost 1 base, and 6 bases had no gene match. Germline V gives CDR1 SQVTM, CDR2 ANQGSEA. The CDR3 loop spans 14 amino acids. This clonotype was detected ten times or more. What it binds is not known. TCRdb processed the RT-PCR reads anew with MiXCR; each CDR3 protein has one entry. The table records a few hundred thousand distinct CDR3 sequences, around 15% of them present only once. Sequencing was performed on PBMCs from blood, taken about 11 days after vaccination. This TCR derives from a man aged 50-59 years who received an inactivated influenza vaccine. This chain uses TRBV29-1 with TRBJ2-7; 7 bases match TRBD1. CDR3 nucleotide sequence: TGCAGCGTTGAAGTCCGGGACAGCGACTACGAGCAGTACTTC. It specifies CSVEVRDSDYEQYF.